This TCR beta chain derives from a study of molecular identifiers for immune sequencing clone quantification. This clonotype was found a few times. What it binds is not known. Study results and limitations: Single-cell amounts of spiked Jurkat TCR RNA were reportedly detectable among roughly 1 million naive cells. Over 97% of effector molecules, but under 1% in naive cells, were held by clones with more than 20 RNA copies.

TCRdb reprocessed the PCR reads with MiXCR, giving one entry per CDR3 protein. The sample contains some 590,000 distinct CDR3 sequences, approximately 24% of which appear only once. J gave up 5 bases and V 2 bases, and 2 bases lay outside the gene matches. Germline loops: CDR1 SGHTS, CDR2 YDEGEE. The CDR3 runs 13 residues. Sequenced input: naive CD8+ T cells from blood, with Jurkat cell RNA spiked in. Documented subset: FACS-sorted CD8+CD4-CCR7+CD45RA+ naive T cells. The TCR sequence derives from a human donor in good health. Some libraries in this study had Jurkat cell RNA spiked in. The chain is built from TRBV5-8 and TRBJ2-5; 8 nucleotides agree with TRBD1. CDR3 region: CASSFTGGETQYF. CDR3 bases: TGTGCCAGCAGCTTCACAGGGGGGGAGACCCAGTACTTC.